This passage covers 26 T cell receptor beta chains from one sample sequenced in a study of shared clonotypes between healthy human individuals. Sequenced by immunoSEQ multiplex PCR; TCRdb stores in-frame clones only, minus some. The table records 850,000 to 1,200,000 clones, about 70% of them present only once. The sequenced material came from memory CD4+ T cells sorted from blood. Subset reported: CD45RA-negative fraction. These receptors were obtained from a man aged 18 to 29 in good health.

The rearrangement uses TRBV6-1 and TRBJ2-1; 7 bases align to TRBD2. Trimming removed 3 bases from V and 5 bases from J; junction bases left unmatched: 10. The CDR3 spans 16 residues. The germline V gene encodes CDR1 MNHNS and CDR2 SASEGT. The CDR3 nucleotides read TGTGCCAGCAGTGAGTTGGGCGGGAGCGGGCACAATGAGCAGTTCTTC. Amino acids: CASSELGGSGHNEQFF.

The chain is built from TRBV2 and TRBJ2-3, with 9 positions matching TRBD1. The CDR3 spans 15 residues. Germline CDR1 is SNHLY and CDR2 is FYNNEI. V lost 3 bases to trimming and J lost 2 bases; unmatched junction nucleotides: 3. CDR3 coding DNA: TGTGCCAGCAGTGACTGGACAGGGGTCACAGATACGCAGTATTTT. It specifies CASSDWTGVTDTQYF.

This chain links TRBV5-4 with TRBJ2-4, with 8 bases fitting TRBD2. The V segment lost 4 bases and the J segment 1 base; nucleotides outside the gene matches: 16. The CDR3 has 19 residues. In germline, CDR1 is SGHNT, CDR2 YYREEE (reference sequence). The CDR3 reads CASSLGGDASGRAKNIQYF. CDR3 in DNA: TGTGCCAGCAGCCTCGGGGGGGACGCCTCCGGTAGGGCCAAAAACATTCAGTACTTC.

The chain carries TRBV5-1 and TRBJ2-5; TRBD2 might be the D (6 bases). The CDR3 extends over 13 amino acids. Trimming removed 1 base at V and 5 bases at J, with 9 bases between. CDR1 and CDR2 (germline): SGHRS, YFSETQ. CDR3 nucleotides: TGCGCCAGCAGCTTGTCAGGGAGGGAGACCCAGTACTTC. It yields the protein CASSLSGRETQYF.

The chain has TRBV6-4 and TRBJ2-1; perhaps TRBD2 as D (5 bases). Per germline, CDR1 MRHNA and CDR2 SNTAGT. CDR3 size: 15 residues. Deletions cut 3 bases from V and 7 bases from J, with 16 bases between. CDR3 DNA sequence: TGTGCCAGCAGTGATAAACTAGGACCCCCAAATGAGCAGTTCTTC. This translates into CASSDKLGPPNEQFF.

With respect to this clone: The sample holds other DNA sequences that translate to the same CDR3. The V and J genes are TRBV30 and TRBJ1-5; unclear D gene. This CDR3 contains 14 residues. Germline lookup yields CDR1 GTSNPN and CDR2 SVGIG (reference sequence). V was trimmed by 0 bases and J by 2 bases, leaving 8 bases between them. CDR3 coding DNA: TGTGCCTGGAGTGTTGCCCCCCGCAATCAGCCCCAGCATTTT. Translating it yields CAWSVAPRNQPQHF.

The chain joins TRBV5-1 to TRBJ2-7; 7 bases agree with TRBD2. Germline trimming cut 1 base from V and 0 bases from J; bases unmatched to any gene: 4. Germline V gives CDR1 SGHRS, CDR2 YFSETQ. The CDR3 is made up of 15 amino acids. The CDR3 sequence: CASSLWGGSSYEQYF. The CDR3 DNA reads as TGCGCCAGCAGCTTGTGGGGAGGGAGCTCCTACGAGCAGTACTTC.

The J gene is TRBJ2-1, the V gene TRBV11-2; TRBD2 aligns across 9 bases. Germline V gene sequence: CDR1 SGHAT, CDR2 FQNNGV. The V and J ends lost 5 bases and 6 bases, in that order; junction bases with no gene match: 8. The length of the CDR3 is 15 residues. The CDR3 sequence: CASSLRGGRTNEQFF. CDR3 DNA: TGTGCCAGCAGCCTGCGGGGGGGCCGCACCAATGAGCAGTTCTTC.

This clone was found many times. The chain uses TRBV5-8 and TRBJ2-5, with no clear D. Germline-derived CDR1 and CDR2 are SGHTS and YDEGEE. The CDR3 covers 13 residues. The ends were cut back, 1 base at V and 2 bases at J, with 6 bases in the middle. DNA for the CDR3: TGTGCCAGCAGCTTGATACATCAAGAGACCCAGTACTTC. This translates into CASSLIHQETQYF.

This clone was seen just once. The rearrangement uses TRBV6-5 and TRBJ2-5; possibly TRBD2 for D (6 bases). Trimming took 7 bases from V and 2 from J, leaving 14 bases between them. CDR3 length: 14 amino acids. CDR1 and CDR2 (germline): MNHEY, SVGAGI. In DNA form, the CDR3 reads TGTGCCAGCACCCGGGGGAGCGGTCAAGAGACCCAGTACTTC. Protein sequence: CASTRGSGQETQYF.

The chain uses TRBV6-1 and TRBJ2-6; weak D call: TRBD2 (5 bases). CDR1 is MNHNS, CDR2 SASEGT, per germline. V was cut by 4 bases and J by 3 bases, with 7 bases left in between. The CDR3 has 14 residues. The CDR3 loop is CASSAGVGANVLTF. Here the CDR3 DNA reads TGTGCCAGCAGTGCCGGGGTTGGGGCCAACGTCCTGACTTTC.

This sequence joins TRBV10-3 and TRBJ2-2; 9 positions agree with TRBD1. Losses at the gene ends were 7 bases for V and 4 bases for J; bases not matched to a gene: 7. CDR3 length: 15 residues. CDR1 is ENHRY, CDR2 SYGVKD, per germline. CDR3 amino acids: CAITQPGQGTGELFF. The CDR3 DNA is TGTGCCATCACCCAACCGGGACAGGGCACCGGGGAGCTGTTTTTT.

The V and J genes are TRBV28 and TRBJ2-1; tentative D call: TRBD2 (6 bases). Germline lookup yields CDR1 MDHEN and CDR2 SYDVKM. The CDR3 has 11 amino acids. Trimming removed 8 bases at V and 13 bases at J, with 15 bases between. Here the CDR3 reads CASEGGRGQFF. The CDR3, as DNA: TGTGCCAGCGAGGGTGGGCGGGGTCAGTTCTTC.

This clone showed up just a few times. The chain has TRBV15 and TRBJ2-7, with TRBD2 matching over 8 bases. Trimming removed 0 bases from V and 3 bases from J; junction bases left unmatched: 4. The CDR3 totals 15 residues. Germline CDR1 LNHNV, CDR2 YYDKDF (reference sequence). DNA for the CDR3: TGTGCCACCAGCAGAGAAGCGGGAGCCCTCTACGAGCAGTACTTC. Its protein product is CATSREAGALYEQYF.

This clone was counted many times. The CDR3 DNA follows: TGTGCCTGGAGTGGCGCTAGCGGTAGCACAGATACGCAGTATTTT. It encodes CAWSGASGSTDTQYF. The V gene is TRBV30, the J gene TRBJ2-3; 7 positions match TRBD2. There are 15 residues in the CDR3. Germline V gene lookup returns CDR1 GTSNPN and CDR2 SVGIG (reference sequence). The V gene end was trimmed by 1 base and the J gene end by 0 bases; junction bases not matched to a gene: 4.

The chain carries TRBV10-3 and TRBJ1-3, with D possibly matching TRBD1 (6 bases). This CDR3 is 14 amino acids long. Trimming stripped 6 bases from V and 2 bases from J, with 11 bases between. Germline CDR1 is ENHRY and CDR2 is SYGVKD. The CDR3 sequence is CAIRDSNTGNTIYF. CDR3 DNA sequence: TGTGCCATCAGGGACAGTAATACTGGAAACACCATATATTTT.

The table lists this clone with many counts. This rearrangement joins TRBV19 to TRBJ2-5, with 12 nucleotides matching TRBD2. Trimming at V came to 10 bases and at J to 5 bases, leaving 8 bases not matched to a gene. The CDR3 loop spans 14 amino acids. Germline CDR1 and CDR2: LNHDA and SQIVND (reference sequence). The CDR3 DNA reads as TGTGCCACCGGGACTAGCGGGCCGGGGGAGACCCAGTACTTC. Encoded protein: CATGTSGPGETQYF.

J is TRBJ2-3 and V is TRBV7-9, with 7 nucleotides matching TRBD2. This CDR3 region has 15 residues. The trim removed 1 base at V and 4 bases at J, leaving 5 bases unmatched. Germline V CDR1 and CDR2: SEHNR, FQNEAQ (reference sequence). The CDR3 bases are TGTGCCAGCAGCTTAGGACTAGCTTTGGCAGATACGCAGTATTTT. Its protein product is CASSLGLALADTQYF. Based on the CDR3 plus reference TRBV7-9 and TRBJ2-3, the full variable domain is DTGVSQNPRHKITKRGQNVTFRCDPISEHNRLYWYRQTLGQGPEFLTYFQNEAQLEKSRLLSDRFSAERPKGSFSTLEIQRTEQGDSAMYLCASSLGLALADTQYFGPGTRLTVL.

This clone showed up just once. The chain joins TRBV4-3 to TRBJ2-7; TRBD1 matches at 9 bases. CDR1 and CDR2 (germline): LGHNA, YSLEER. The CDR3 extends over 15 amino acids. J lost 3 bases, V lost 4 bases, and 7 bases had no gene match. CDR3 residues: CASSPPGQGYYEQYF. The CDR3 DNA is TGCGCCAGCAGCCCACCGGGACAGGGTTACTACGAGCAGTACTTC.

The chain carries TRBV9 and TRBJ2-1, with TRBD1 matching over 8 bases. V dropped 2 bases and J dropped 8; count of bases not matched to a gene: 6. This CDR3 is built from 14 residues. CDR1 and CDR2 (germline): SGDLS, YYNGEE. This chain's CDR3 is CASSVGQGWDEQFF. In DNA form, the CDR3 reads TGTGCCAGCAGCGTTGGACAGGGTTGGGATGAGCAGTTCTTC.

CDR3 nucleotides: TGTGCCAGCAGTTCGGACATTTCCGTCTATGGCTACACCTTC. Its protein is CASSSDISVYGYTF. The chain carries TRBV6-5 and TRBJ1-2, with TRBD1 as a possible D gene (5 bases). The germline gives CDR1 MNHEY, CDR2 SVGAGI. The CDR3 totals 14 residues. V was trimmed by 4 bases and J by 4 bases, leaving 13 bases between them.

About this clone itself: A much more abundant neighbour one base away suggests this may be a read error. For the CDR3, the DNA is TGTGCCAGCAGCCGGAGGGCAGATACGCAGTATTTT. Its protein product is CASSRRADTQYF. The chain uses TRBV7-8 and TRBJ2-3, with D possibly being TRBD2 (6 bases). In germline, CDR1 is SGHVS, CDR2 FQNEAQ. The CDR3 consists of 12 residues. Trimming stripped 5 bases from V and 4 bases from J, with 7 bases between. The full variable domain, in which reference TRBV7-8 and TRBJ2-3 provide the parts outside the CDR3, is GAGVSQSPRYKVAKRGQDVALRCDPISGHVSLFWYQQALGQGPEFLTYFQNEAQLDKSGLPSDRFFAERPEGSVSTLKIQRTQQEDSAVYLCASSRRADTQYFGPGTRLTVL.

This chain uses TRBV6-1 with TRBJ1-1; D gene ambiguous. CDR3 length: 14 amino acids. Germline V CDR1 and CDR2: MNHNS, SASEGT. Between the trimmed V and J ends, which lost 6 bases and 0 bases, there was a span of 11 bases. CDR3 sequence (DNA): TGTGCCAGCAGGTCCTTGGGCATGAACACTGAAGCTTTCTTT. Amino acid sequence: CASRSLGMNTEAFF.

This clone has a count of ten or more. The rearrangement uses TRBV2 and TRBJ2-4, with D maybe TRBD1 (5 bases). Germline values: CDR1 SNHLY, CDR2 FYNNEI. The CDR3 length is 16 residues. Trimming shortened V by 5 bases and J by 7 bases, and 21 bases separated the two germline ends. The CDR3 sequence is CASSSKGPGSYNIQYF. In DNA form, the CDR3 reads TGTGCCAGCAGTTCCAAAGGTCCAGGGTCCTATAACATTCAGTACTTC.

Turning to this clone: A read error is the likely source, as a far larger clone sits one nucleotide away. The chain is built from TRBV2 and TRBJ2-3; TRBD2 matches at 13 bases. CDR3 length: 15 amino acids. The J segment lost 2 bases and the V segment lost 6 bases, leaving 2 bases of the junction unmatched. Germline V gene sequence: CDR1 SNHLY, CDR2 FYNNEI. The CDR3 protein is CASRGTSGVTDTQYF. The CDR3 region has the DNA TGTGCCAGCAGAGGGACTAGCGGGGTCACAGATACGCAGTATTTT. Together with reference TRBV2 and TRBJ2-3, the CDR3 gives the full variable domain: EPEVTQTPSHQVTQMGQEVILRCVPISNHLYFYWYRQILGQKVEFLVSFYNNEISEKSEIFDDQFSVERPDGSNFTLKIRSTKLEDSAMYFCASRGTSGVTDTQYFGPGTRLTVL.

V usage is TRBV18 and J usage is TRBJ2-7, with D hard to call. Germline-derived CDR1 and CDR2 are KGHSH and LQKENI. The V gene lost 4 bases and the J gene lost 3 bases, with 10 bases spanning the gap. The CDR3 runs to 13 residues. The CDR3 region is CASSRTADYEQYF. The CDR3 DNA follows: TGTGCCAGCTCACGAACAGCAGACTACGAGCAGTACTTC.